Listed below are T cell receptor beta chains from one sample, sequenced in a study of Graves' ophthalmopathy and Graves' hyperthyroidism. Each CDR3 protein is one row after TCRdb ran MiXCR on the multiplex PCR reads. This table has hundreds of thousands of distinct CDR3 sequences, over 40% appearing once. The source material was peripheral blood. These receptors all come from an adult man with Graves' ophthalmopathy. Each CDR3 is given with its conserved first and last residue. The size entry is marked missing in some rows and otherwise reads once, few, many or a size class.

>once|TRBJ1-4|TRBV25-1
CASSDHGQGYEKLFF
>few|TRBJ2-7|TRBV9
CASSRLAENYYEQYF
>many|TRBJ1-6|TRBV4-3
CASSQDREFSPLHF
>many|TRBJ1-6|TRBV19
CASSMGDRGNSPLHF
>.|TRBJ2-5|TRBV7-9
CASSLGALQGAVEETQYF
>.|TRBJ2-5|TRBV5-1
CASSLSRGSGETQYF
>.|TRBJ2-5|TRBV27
CASSLFGAGETQYF
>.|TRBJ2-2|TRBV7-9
CASSFAGGPSGGELFF
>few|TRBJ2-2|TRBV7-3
CASSMRTSGGELFF
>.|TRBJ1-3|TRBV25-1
CASSLDSALRDRGRNTIYF
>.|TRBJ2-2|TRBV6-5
CASSWVNTGELFF
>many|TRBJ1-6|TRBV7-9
CASSLLGGFNSPLHF
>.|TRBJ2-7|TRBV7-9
CASSLSLEGQGSDEQYF
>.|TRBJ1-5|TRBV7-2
CASSYRSGARNQPQHF
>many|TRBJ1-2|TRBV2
CASRDTPGRSYGYTF
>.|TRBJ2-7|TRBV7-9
CASSLKGIGEQYF
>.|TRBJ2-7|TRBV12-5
CASGLRQAGVELYF
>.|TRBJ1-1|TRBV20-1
CSAKDRGYVGAEAFF